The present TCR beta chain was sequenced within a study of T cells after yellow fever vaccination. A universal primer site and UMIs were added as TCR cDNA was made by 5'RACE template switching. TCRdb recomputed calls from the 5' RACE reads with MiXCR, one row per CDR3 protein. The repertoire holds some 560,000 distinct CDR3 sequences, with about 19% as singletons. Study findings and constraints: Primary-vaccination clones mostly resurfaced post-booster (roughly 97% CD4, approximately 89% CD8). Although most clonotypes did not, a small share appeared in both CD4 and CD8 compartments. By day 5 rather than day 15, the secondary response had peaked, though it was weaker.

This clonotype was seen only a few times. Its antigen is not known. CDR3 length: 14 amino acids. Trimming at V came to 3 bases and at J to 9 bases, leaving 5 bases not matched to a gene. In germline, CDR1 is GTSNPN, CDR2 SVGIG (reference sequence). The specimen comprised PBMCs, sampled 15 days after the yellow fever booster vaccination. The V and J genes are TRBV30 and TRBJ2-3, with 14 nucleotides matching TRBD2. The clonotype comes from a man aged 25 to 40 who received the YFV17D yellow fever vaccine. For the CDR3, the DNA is TGTGCCTGGAGCCGACTAGCGGGAGGGGGCACGCAGTATTTT. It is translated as CAWSRLAGGGTQYF.